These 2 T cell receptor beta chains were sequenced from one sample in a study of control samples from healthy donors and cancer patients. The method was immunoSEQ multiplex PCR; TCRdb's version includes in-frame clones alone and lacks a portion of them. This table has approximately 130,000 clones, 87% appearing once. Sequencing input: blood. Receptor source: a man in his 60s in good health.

CDR3 DNA sequence: TGTGCCAGCAGCTTAGGTGTCGCGAATGAGCAGTTCTTC. This translates into CASSLGVANEQFF. V gene TRBV7-3 combines with J gene TRBJ2-1, with no clear D. V was shortened by 2 bases and J by 7 bases, with 9 bases between the two germline ends. This CDR3 region has 13 residues. Per the germline V gene, CDR1 is SGHTA and CDR2 is FQGTGA.

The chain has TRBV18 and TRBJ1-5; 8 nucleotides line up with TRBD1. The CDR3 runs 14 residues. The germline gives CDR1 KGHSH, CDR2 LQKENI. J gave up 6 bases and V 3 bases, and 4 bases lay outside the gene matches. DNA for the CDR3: TGTGCCAGCTCACCTCAGGGGGCTGGTCAGCCCCAGCATTTT. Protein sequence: CASSPQGAGQPQHF.